This TCR beta chain was sequenced during a study of cytomegalovirus exposure and HLA in healthy donors. Study conclusions and caveats: Most TCR sequences were uncommon, yet certain public TCRs appeared in many donors. Sequence variants that were highly shared formed a cluster that was likely a sequencing artifact. Segments of the TCR beta V type were, in most cases, productive about 87% or about 30% of the time in an earlier analysis.

V was clipped by 6 bases and J by 8 bases; unmatched bases: 8. Germline CDR1 and CDR2: ENHRY and SYGVKD. CDR3 length: 14 amino acids. The PCR made use of 60 Vbeta and 13 Jbeta primers. Clones were read by immunoSEQ multiplex PCR, and TCRdb kept only the in-frame ones, dropping some. This table has over 150,000 clones, around 77% appearing once. As regards this clone: As yet, its antigen is unknown.

The chain carries TRBV10-3 and TRBJ2-1, with TRBD1 matching 9 bases. The sample comprised PBMCs. The clonotype comes from a woman in her thirties in good health and CMV-seronegative. CDR3 protein: CAISLQGAMDEQFF. DNA of the CDR3: TGTGCCATCAGCTTACAGGGGGCGATGGATGAGCAGTTCTTC.